The rows below give T cell receptor beta chains drawn from one sample of a study of response to subunit inactivated influenza vaccine. TCRdb called the RT-PCR reads again in MiXCR, with one record for every CDR3 protein. The sample contains 500,000 to 750,000 distinct CDR3 sequences, less than 15% of which appear only once. This material consisted of PBMCs from blood, taken 12 days after vaccination. The receptors were sampled from a man between 45 and 60 years old who received an inactivated influenza vaccine. Both conserved end residues are part of each CDR3. The D gene is left open where the match is weak. Clone sizes are given selectively: once, few, many, or a class where the clone is expanded.

j_call d_call v_call clone_size cdr3_nt cdr3_aa
TRBJ2-7 TRBD2 TRBV27 NA TGTGCCAGCAGTCCGAAGGTTCGGGAGGACTACGAGCAGTACTTC CASSPKVREDYEQYF
TRBJ1-5 NA TRBV20-1 NA TGCAGTGAATCCTTAGGGTCGAATCAGCCCCAGCATTTT CSESLGSNQPQHF
TRBJ2-7 NA TRBV6-1 NA TGTGCCAGCAGTGGCCCGGGTGGAACCGAGCAGTACTTC CASSGPGGTEQYF
TRBJ2-2 TRBD1 TRBV7-2 NA TGTGCCAGCAGCGGGACAGGGCCGAACACCGGGGAGCTGTTTTTT CASSGTGPNTGELFF
TRBJ2-7 TRBD1 TRBV5-6 NA TGTGCCAGCAGCTCCTCACAGGGGGCCTCCGAGCAGTACTTC CASSSSQGASEQYF
TRBJ2-3 TRBD1 TRBV15 few TGTGCCACCAGCGTACGCAAACAGGGGGATACGCAGTATTTT CATSVRKQGDTQYF
TRBJ2-3 TRBD1 TRBV4-3 NA TGCGCCAGCAGCCAAGGAACAGGGGGTACGACAGATACGCAGTATTTT CASSQGTGGTTDTQYF
TRBJ2-5 NA TRBV14 few TGTGCCAGCAGCCAAGAAACCGGGAGCAGGTCATCAGAGACCCAGTACTTC CASSQETGSRSSETQYF
TRBJ2-7 TRBD2 TRBV7-9 few TGTGCCAGCAGCTTAGTCTTGGCTAGCGGGACCTACGAGCAGTACTTC CASSLVLASGTYEQYF
TRBJ2-3 TRBD2 TRBV5-1 few TGCGCCAGCACCCTAGCGGGAGACGATACGCAGTATTTT CASTLAGDDTQYF
TRBJ2-5 NA TRBV7-2 NA TGTGCCAGCAGCTTGTGGACAGCGGCGGAGACCCAGTACTTC CASSLWTAAETQYF
TRBJ2-3 NA TRBV6-5 NA TGTGCCAGCAGTTACGAAGGCAGGGGCAGCACAGATAAGCAGTATTTT CASSYEGRGSTDKQYF
TRBJ2-7 TRBD1 TRBV4-3 NA TGCGCCAGCAGCCAAGGGTCCGGGACAGCCTCCTACGAGCAGTACTTC CASSQGSGTASYEQYF
TRBJ2-5 NA TRBV6-6 NA TGTGCCAGCGGCCAAGGGCCAGAGACCCAGTACTTC CASGQGPETQYF
TRBJ2-5 NA TRBV4-3 many TGCGCCAGCAGCCAAGAAGGGGGTTGCGAAGAGACCCAGTACTTC CASSQEGGCEETQYF
TRBJ1-5 NA TRBV2 NA TGTGCCAGCAGTTGGGACGGAGGTAGCAATCAGCCCCAGCATTTT CASSWDGGSNQPQHF
TRBJ1-1 NA TRBV20-1 few TGCAGTGCTCTCCGGTCCATGAACACTGAAGCTTTCTTT CSALRSMNTEAFF
TRBJ2-5 NA TRBV9 few TGTGCCAGCAGCGTAGAAGGTCGGGGCCAAGAGACCCAGTACTTC CASSVEGRGQETQYF
TRBJ1-5 NA TRBV12-3/TRBV12-4 many TGTGCCAGCAGTCACGGGGAAAATCAGCCCCAGCATTTT CASSHGENQPQHF
TRBJ2-1 TRBD1 TRBV5-4 NA TGTGCCAGCAGCGTGATCGGACAGGGGCGGTACAATGAGCAGTTCTTC CASSVIGQGRYNEQFF
TRBJ2-7 NA TRBV5-1 NA TGCGCCAGCAGCTTGGCCGCCCACGGTATATCGGCCTACGAGCAGTACTTC CASSLAAHGISAYEQYF
TRBJ2-3 NA TRBV6-1 few TGTGCCAGCAGCACTGCTCAGTCTAGCACAGATACGCAGTATTTT CASSTAQSSTDTQYF
TRBJ2-7 TRBD1 TRBV20-1 NA TGCAGTGCTTATAACAGGGGGTACACCTACGAGCAGTACTTC CSAYNRGYTYEQYF